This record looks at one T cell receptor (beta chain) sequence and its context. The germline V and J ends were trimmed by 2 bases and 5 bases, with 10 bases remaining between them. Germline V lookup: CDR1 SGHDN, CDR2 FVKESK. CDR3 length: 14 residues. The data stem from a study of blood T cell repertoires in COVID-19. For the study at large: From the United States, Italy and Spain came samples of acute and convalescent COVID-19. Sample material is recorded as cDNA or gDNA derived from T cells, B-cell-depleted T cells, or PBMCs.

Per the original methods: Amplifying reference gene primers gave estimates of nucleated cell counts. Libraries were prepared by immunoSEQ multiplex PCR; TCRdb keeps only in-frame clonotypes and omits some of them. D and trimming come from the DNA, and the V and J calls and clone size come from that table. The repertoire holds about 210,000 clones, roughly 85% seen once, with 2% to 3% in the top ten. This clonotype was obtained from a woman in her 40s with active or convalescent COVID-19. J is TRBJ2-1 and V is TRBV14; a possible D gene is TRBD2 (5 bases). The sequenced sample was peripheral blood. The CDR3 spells CASSQWSGNNEQFF. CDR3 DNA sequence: TGTGCCAGCAGCCAATGGAGCGGAAACAATGAGCAGTTCTTC.